A single TCR beta chain is shown here with its context. The sampling schedule covered blood at baseline, cycle 4 day 1, and cycle 7 day 1. The V gene lost 0 bases and the J gene lost 3 bases, with 12 bases spanning the gap. The CDR3 totals 15 residues. Germline CDR1 reads LGHNA; CDR2 reads YSLEER. Using immunoSEQ multiplex PCR, the repertoire was profiled, and TCRdb retains in-frame clones only, with some absent. The sample gives more than 45,000 clones, about 88% of which show up once; around 11% is in the top ten. The data were obtained in a study of OX40 agonist ivuxolimab in advanced cancers. The sample here was CD4+ or CD8+ T cells sorted from blood, taken in a trial of the OX40 agonist ivuxolimab. The chain carries TRBV4-3 and TRBJ2-7; D is unclear. This sequence was found in an adult with an advanced solid tumor such as melanoma, head and neck, liver or kidney cancer. CDR3 residues: CASSQDRNKVYEQYF. Here the CDR3 DNA reads TGCGCCAGCAGCCAAGATCGTAACAAAGTCTACGAGCAGTACTTC.